A single sample is the source of the 30 T cell receptor beta chains below, sequenced in a study of blood T cells in healthy people across ages. With a J-beta primer mix and a sample-barcoded 5' primer, a second PCR ran about 7 to 12 cycles. TCRdb redid the calling of the 5' RACE reads with MiXCR, one entry per CDR3 protein. Of more than 700,000 distinct CDR3 sequences in the sample, about 55% were seen once. Input material: blood. These receptors were obtained from a man of 80 years or more in good health.

A few counts support this clonotype. V gene TRBV18 combines with J gene TRBJ2-1, with 7 bases that match TRBD2. Looked up from germline, CDR1 is KGHSH and CDR2 is LQKENI. The CDR3 is 14 amino acids. With V trimmed by 6 bases and J by 6 bases, 8 bases remained unmatched. The CDR3 region has the DNA TGTGCCAGCTCGGGGGGGACTACCGTCAATGAGCAGTTCTTC. It codes for CASSGGTTVNEQFF.

The rearrangement links TRBV25-1 to TRBJ2-5, with TRBD2 matching 7 bases. V gave up 4 bases and J gave up 11 bases; unmatched junction bases: 19. This CDR3 has 16 amino acids. Germline V gene lookup returns CDR1 MGHDK and CDR2 SYGVNS. CDR3 amino acids: CASSVLSGMDSNEQYF. The CDR3 DNA sequence: TGTGCCAGCAGTGTCCTCAGCGGGATGGACTCCAATGAGCAGTACTTC.

DNA for the CDR3: TGTGCCAGCAGCCTTAGGGGGACAGGGGGGCTTGTCTCTGGGGCCAACGTCCTGACTTTC. This translates into CASSLRGTGGLVSGANVLTF. The chain recombines TRBV7-9 with TRBJ2-6, with 11 bases fitting TRBD1. V lost 5 bases and J lost 0; bases outside the gene matches: 12. CDR3 length: 20 residues. Per germline, CDR1 SEHNR and CDR2 FQNEAQ (reference sequence).

V usage is TRBV12-3 or TRBV12-4 and J usage is TRBJ1-3; D is ambiguous. Trimming took off 3 bases at V and 2 bases at J, with 8 bases between the two ends. This CDR3 is 14 amino acids long. The CDR3 sequence: CASSFLGTGNTIYF. CDR3 nucleotide sequence: TGTGCCAGCAGTTTTTTGGGCACTGGAAACACCATATATTTT.

CDR3 sequence (DNA): TGTGCCAGCAGTTACGGGGCCCAAATGGAGACCCAGTACTTC. This gives the protein CASSYGAQMETQYF. The chain links TRBV6-6 to TRBJ2-5; perhaps TRBD1 as D (5 bases). Germline CDR1 is MNHNY and CDR2 is SVGAGI (reference sequence). This CDR3 contains 14 residues. V lost 2 bases to trimming and J lost 5 bases, with 12 bases between them.

This clonotype was observed once. The chain combines TRBV20-1 with TRBJ1-5; D is perhaps TRBD1 (6 bases). V shed 5 bases and J shed 0 bases, with 14 bases lying between them. The CDR3 spans 15 residues. The germline V gene has CDR1 DFQATT and CDR2 SNEGSKA (reference sequence). CDR3 coding DNA: TGCAGTGCTCTTCAACAGGGTTATAGCAATCAGCCCCAGCATTTT. The encoded protein is CSALQQGYSNQPQHF.

The chain uses TRBV20-1 and TRBJ2-3; 10 bases align to TRBD2. Germline CDR1 DFQATT, CDR2 SNEGSKA (reference sequence). There are 16 residues in the CDR3. V lost 1 base, J lost 2 bases, and 6 bases stayed unmatched. The CDR3 DNA sequence: TGCAGTGCTAGAGTCCAGCGGGAGGGGAACACAGATACGCAGTATTTT. This translates into CSARVQREGNTDTQYF.

This clonotype was recorded once. One end of the junction is discordant with germline, which a read error may explain. The chain uses TRBV5-8 and TRBJ1-1, with 7 positions matching TRBD1. This CDR3 is built from 15 residues. Germline CDR1 reads SGHTS; CDR2 reads YDEGEE. CDR3 sequence reads: CTSSFNRGLNTEAFF. The CDR3 DNA is TGTACCAGCAGCTTTAACAGGGGTCTGAACACTGAAGCTTTCTTT.

The chain combines TRBV12-3 or TRBV12-4 with TRBJ2-2; 7 bases align to TRBD1. This CDR3 has 16 residues. With 2 bases clipped from V and 7 bases from J, the junction kept 10 bases outside the gene matches. The CDR3 DNA follows: TGTGCCAGCAGTTTATTCGCAGGGGGAGTTCACGGGGAGCTGTTTTTT. This translates into CASSLFAGGVHGELFF.

As for this clonotype: Relative to the germline gene, one junction end is altered; a read error may explain this. The chain recombines TRBV10-2 with TRBJ1-5, with D uncertain. The germline gives CDR1 WSHSY, CDR2 SAAADI. The CDR3 consists of 15 residues. In DNA, the CDR3 is TGCACCAGCAGTGAGTCCGGCGGAGGCAATCAGCCCCAGCATTTT. Translating it yields CTSSESGGGNQPQHF.

This clonotype was seen a single time. CDR3 sequence reads: CASSSVAGAYEQYF. CDR3 nucleotide sequence: TGCGCCAGCAGCTCCGTAGCGGGAGCCTACGAGCAGTACTTC. This chain joins TRBV5-1 and TRBJ2-7; TRBD2 matches 9 bases. The trim removed 3 bases at V and 2 bases at J, leaving 3 bases unmatched. The CDR3 consists of 14 residues. Germline assignment: CDR1 SGHRS and CDR2 YFSETQ. The variable domain in full, with the rest retrieved from reference TRBV5-1 and TRBJ2-7, is KAGVTQTPRYLIKTRGQQVTLSCSPISGHRSVSWYQQTPGQGLQFLFEYFSETQRNKGNFPGRFSGRQFSNSRSEMNVSTLELGDSALYLCASSSVAGAYEQYFGPGTRLTVT.

This clonotype was counted between two and nine times. The gene calls are TRBV5-1 and TRBJ2-5, with 11 positions matching TRBD2. The V gene's germline CDR1 is SGHRS and CDR2 YFSETQ. The V and J ends lost 4 bases and 4 bases, in that order; junction bases with no gene match: 6. The CDR3 runs 15 residues. The CDR3 sequence is CASSPSTSGRETQYF. The DNA of the CDR3 is TGCGCCAGCAGCCCGTCTACTAGCGGGAGAGAGACCCAGTACTTC.

This chain connects TRBV29-1 to TRBJ2-5; a weak D match, TRBD1 (6 bases). CDR3 size: 13 residues. Deletions cut 5 bases from V and 2 bases from J, with 12 bases between. The germline CDR1 and CDR2 sequences are SQVTM and ANQGSEA. The CDR3 DNA reads as TGCAGCGTTTCCAGGGGTCAACAAGAGACCCAGTACTTC. Encoded protein: CSVSRGQQETQYF.

The table lists this clonotype with a few counts. V is TRBV27 and J is TRBJ2-7; tentatively, D is TRBD2 (5 bases). Germline V gene lookup returns CDR1 MNHEY and CDR2 SMNVEV (reference sequence). The germline V and J ends were trimmed by 4 bases and 2 bases, with 18 bases remaining between them. The CDR3 totals 16 residues. DNA for the CDR3: TGTGCCAGCAGTTCCCCCCGGGGATTTCCCCCCTACGAGCAGTACTTC. Translated: CASSSPRGFPPYEQYF.

The sample holds a few counts of this clonotype. The rearrangement links TRBV4-1 to TRBJ2-2; 9 bases fit TRBD2. This CDR3 region has 15 residues. The J segment lost 6 bases and the V segment lost 8 bases, leaving 10 bases of the junction unmatched. The germline V gene has CDR1 MGHRA and CDR2 YSYEKL. The CDR3: CASGTVAGVAGELFF. In DNA, the CDR3 is TGCGCCAGCGGAACGGTAGCGGGAGTGGCCGGGGAGCTGTTTTTT.

With respect to this clonotype: Compared with germline, one end of the junction differs, possibly owing to a read error. CDR3 sequence: CSAGLVADMQYF. The CDR3 nucleotides read TGCAGTGCTGGACTAGTAGCAGATATGCAGTATTTT. V gene TRBV20-1 combines with J gene TRBJ2-3; 7 positions agree with TRBD2. The CDR3 has 12 amino acids. CDR1 is DFQATT and CDR2 is SNEGSKA in the germline V gene (reference sequence).

This clonotype was counted only a few times. The chain is built from TRBV12-3 or TRBV12-4 and TRBJ2-6, with TRBD1 identical over 7 bases. The ends lost 6 bases at V and 0 bases at J; junction bases unmatched: 14. The CDR3 sequence is 19 residues long. The CDR3 bases are TGTGCCAGCAGACCCTACAGGGGATCGCGCAACTCTGGGGCCAACGTCCTGACTTTC. Its translation is CASRPYRGSRNSGANVLTF.

This clonotype appeared a few times. CDR3 DNA: TGTGCCAGCAGTGTCCAGGGGGCGGTTTCACCCCTCCACTTT. Its protein product is CASSVQGAVSPLHF. The chain links TRBV27 to TRBJ1-6; TRBD1 matches 8 bases. Germline V CDR1 and CDR2: MNHEY, SMNVEV (reference sequence). The V gene end was trimmed by 5 bases and the J gene end by 9 bases; junction bases not matched to a gene: 6. The CDR3 has 14 residues.

V and J are TRBV25-1 and TRBJ2-5, with D maybe TRBD1 (5 bases). CDR1 MGHDK and CDR2 SYGVNS come from the germline V gene. This CDR3 spans 13 amino acids. Trimming cost V 6 bases and J 7 bases, with 15 bases left between them. CDR3 bases: TGTGCCAGCAGCCCGGACACCGAGAGGACCCAGTACTTC. Its translation is CASSPDTERTQYF. The full variable domain, completed using reference TRBV25-1 and TRBJ2-5, is EADIYQTPRYLVIGTGKKITLECSQTMGHDKMYWYQQDPGMELHLIHYSYGVNSTEKGDLSSESTVSRIRTEHFPLTLESARPSHTSQYLCASSPDTERTQYFGPGTRLLVL.

V gene TRBV11-1 combines with J gene TRBJ2-4, with 8 bases aligning to TRBD2. This CDR3 spans 15 amino acids. Losses at the gene ends were 1 base for V and 5 bases for J; bases not matched to a gene: 4. Germline values: CDR1 SGHAT, CDR2 FQDESV (reference sequence). In DNA form, the CDR3 reads TGTGCCAGCAGCTTAGAGGCGGGAGGCGAAAACATTCAGTACTTC. Protein: CASSLEAGGENIQYF.

This clonotype was counted between two and nine times. V gene TRBV12-3 or TRBV12-4 combines with J gene TRBJ2-5; 11 nucleotides agree with TRBD2. The CDR3 runs to 18 residues. J gave up 2 bases and V 3 bases, and 11 bases lay outside the gene matches. DNA of the CDR3: TGTGCCAGCAGTTTGGAACTAGCGGGAGTGAAGGGGCAAGAGACCCAGTACTTC. This translates into CASSLELAGVKGQETQYF.

V gene TRBV28 combines with J gene TRBJ1-2; no definite D call. Germline-derived CDR1 and CDR2 are MDHEN and SYDVKM. Trimming removed 8 bases at V and 2 bases at J, with 6 bases between. CDR3 length: 11 amino acids. CDR3 loop: CASRRNYGYTF. The DNA of the CDR3 is TGTGCCAGCCGACGGAACTATGGCTACACCTTC.

This clonotype turned up a few times. The V and J genes are TRBV29-1 and TRBJ2-7, with TRBD1 matching 8 bases. The germline CDR1 and CDR2 sequences are SQVTM and ANQGSEA. V shed 6 bases and J 1 base; nucleotides not matched to a gene: 8. This CDR3 has 14 amino acids. The DNA for the CDR3 is TGCAGCGTCACGGGACAGGCAAATTCCTACGAGCAGTACTTC. This gives the protein CSVTGQANSYEQYF.

This clonotype was counted between two and nine times. The chain combines TRBV2 with TRBJ2-7; 8 bases line up with TRBD2. The J call may be faulty, since TRBJ2-5 better matches the DNA end. The V gene's germline CDR1 is SNHLY and CDR2 FYNNEI. This CDR3 contains 12 residues. The CDR3 here is CAIQAGVETQYF. The CDR3 bases are TGTGCCATTCAAGCGGGAGTGGAGACCCAGTACTTC.

This clonotype showed up just a few times. The V gene is TRBV13, the J gene TRBJ2-3; 7 bases are shared with TRBD1. There are 19 residues in the CDR3. J gave up 3 bases and V 0 bases, and 15 bases lay outside the gene matches. Germline V CDR1 and CDR2: PRHDT, FYEKMQ (reference sequence). Written as DNA, the CDR3 is TGTGCCAGCAGCTTAGGTGATCGGACAGGAGGCGGTGGAACAGATACGCAGTATTTT. Translating gives CASSLGDRTGGGGTDTQYF.

The chain has TRBV3-1 and TRBJ2-4; D not certain. The J call is uncertain, as TRBJ2-7 better fits the DNA end. Germline V lookup: CDR1 LGHDT, CDR2 YNNKEL (reference sequence). CDR3 length: 11 residues. CDR3 coding DNA: TGTGCCACCCAAATCATGGACGAGCAGTACTTC. Protein: CATQIMDEQYF.

The chain carries TRBV15 and TRBJ2-3; D remains ambiguous. From germline, CDR1 is LNHNV and CDR2 YYDKDF (reference sequence). V lost 1 base, J lost 2 bases, and 10 bases lay in between. CDR3 size: 15 residues. CDR3 bases: TGTGCCACCAGCAGAGGTGGGGTCCCCACAGATACGCAGTATTTT. It encodes CATSRGGVPTDTQYF.

This chain connects TRBV5-1 to TRBJ2-5; 7 nucleotides agree with TRBD1. This CDR3 has 15 residues. Germline V gives CDR1 SGHRS, CDR2 YFSETQ. J was trimmed by 2 bases and V by 3 bases; bases with no gene match: 7. As DNA, the CDR3 is TGCGCCAGCAGCTCCGACAGGGCGACTCAAGAGACCCAGTACTTC. Its translation is CASSSDRATQETQYF.

The chain joins TRBV5-1 to TRBJ1-6; 7 bases align to TRBD1. The CDR3 has 15 amino acids. The germline V gene encodes CDR1 SGHRS and CDR2 YFSETQ. V dropped 4 bases and J dropped 8; count of bases not matched to a gene: 9. In DNA form, the CDR3 reads TGCGCCAGCAGCCTCACAGGGGCAGGTGATTCACCCCTCCACTTT. This encodes CASSLTGAGDSPLHF.

There are a few counts of this clonotype. The V and J genes are TRBV28 and TRBJ1-2; no clear D gene. V lost 5 bases and J 8 bases, leaving 12 bases between the germline ends. Germline lookup yields CDR1 MDHEN and CDR2 SYDVKM. The CDR3 has 12 amino acids. CDR3 nucleotides: TGTGCCAGCAGTCGACGGGTTATAGGCTACACCTTC. Its protein is CASSRRVIGYTF.